The rows below give T cell receptor beta chains drawn from one sample of a study of T cell responses to AZD1222 COVID-19 vaccine. The data were produced by immunoSEQ multiplex PCR, yet TCRdb's version contains in-frame clones alone and is incomplete. The sample carries about 120,000 clones, about 85% recorded once. This material consisted of peripheral blood, taken 28 days after the second AZD1222 dose. These receptors came from an adult who received the AZD1222 COVID-19 vaccine. CDR3s include the opening cysteine and the closing phenylalanine or tryptophan. D genes are given only for firm matches. Expanded clones get a size class; other rows say once, few or many, or leave the size out.

clone_size	j_call	v_call	d_call	cdr3_nt	cdr3_aa
NA	TRBJ1-6	TRBV11-1	NA	TGTGCCAGCAGCTTAACAGGGAATTCACCCCTCCACTTT	CASSLTGNSPLHF
NA	TRBJ1-2	TRBV7-2	NA	TGTGCCAGCAGCCCCGGGGGGGGCCTCTATGGCTACACCTTC	CASSPGGGLYGYTF
NA	TRBJ1-3	TRBV10-3	TRBD1	TGTGCCATCAGTGGGACAGGGCTTGGAAACACCATATATTTT	CAISGTGLGNTIYF
once	TRBJ2-7	TRBV2	NA	TGTGCCAGCAGTGGAGGTAGCGGAGGTAGGAAGCAGTACTTC	CASSGGSGGRKQYF
NA	TRBJ2-7	TRBV5-1	TRBD1	TGCGCCAGCAGCTTGGGCCCAGGGGGCTCCTACGAGCAGTACTTC	CASSLGPGGSYEQYF
NA	TRBJ1-2	TRBV7-2	TRBD1	TGTGCCAGCAGCTTAGCATACAGGGGAGATGGCTACACCTTC	CASSLAYRGDGYTF
NA	TRBJ1-1	TRBV19	NA	TGTGCCAGTAGTCCGACAGGACGGAACACTGAAGCTTTCTTT	CASSPTGRNTEAFF
NA	TRBJ2-5	TRBV5-1	TRBD2	TGCGCCAGCTCACAATTGCCCGGGTCTAGCGGGGGGAAGGAGACCCAGTACTTC	CASSQLPGSSGGKETQYF
once	TRBJ1-2	TRBV11-1	TRBD1	TGTGCCAGCAGCCAGACAGGGAGAGACTATGGCTACACCTTC	CASSQTGRDYGYTF
NA	TRBJ2-7	TRBV28	NA	TGTGCCAGCATCCCGCAGGGGACGAATTACGAGCAGTACTTC	CASIPQGTNYEQYF
NA	TRBJ1-5	TRBV27	TRBD1	TGTGCCAGCAGCCACGGGACAGGGGATAGCAATCAGCCCCAGCATTTT	CASSHGTGDSNQPQHF